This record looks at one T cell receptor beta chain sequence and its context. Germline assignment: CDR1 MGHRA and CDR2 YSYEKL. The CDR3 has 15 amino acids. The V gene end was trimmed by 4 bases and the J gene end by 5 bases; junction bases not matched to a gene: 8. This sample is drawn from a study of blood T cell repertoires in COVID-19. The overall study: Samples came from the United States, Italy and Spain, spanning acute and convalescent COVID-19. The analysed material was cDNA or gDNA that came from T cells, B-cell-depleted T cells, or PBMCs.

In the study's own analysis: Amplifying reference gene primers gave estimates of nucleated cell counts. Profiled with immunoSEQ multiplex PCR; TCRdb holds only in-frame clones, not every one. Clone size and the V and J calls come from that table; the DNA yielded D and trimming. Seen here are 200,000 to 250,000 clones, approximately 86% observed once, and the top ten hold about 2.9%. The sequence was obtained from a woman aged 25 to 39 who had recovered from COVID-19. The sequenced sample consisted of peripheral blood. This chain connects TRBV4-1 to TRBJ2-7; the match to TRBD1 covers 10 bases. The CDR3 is CASSLPGQGYHEQYF. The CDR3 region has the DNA TGCGCCAGCAGCCTTCCGGGACAGGGGTACCACGAGCAGTACTTC.